A selection of T cell receptor beta chains follows, all from one sample in a study of regulatory T cells in long-lasting Graves disease. TCRdb independently ran MiXCR on the multiplex PCR reads; one entry per CDR3 protein. There are fewer than 350,000 distinct CDR3 sequences in the sample; about 20% occur only once, and about 36% lies in the top ten. Here the sequenced sample was peripheral blood mononuclear cells (PBMCs), taken at new diagnosis, from a patient treated with antithyroid drugs. These receptors all come from a female donor with Graves disease. The CDR3 runs from the conserved cysteine through the conserved F or W. The order of the fields is clone size, V gene, J gene, D gene, CDR3 protein, CDR3 DNA. The D gene is left open where the match is weak. Size is stated for part of the rows, as once, few or many counts, or as a class when the clone is expanded.

many	TRBV18	TRBJ1-2	TRBD1	CASSPQGAGHGYTF	TGTGCCAGCTCACCTCAGGGGGCCGGGCATGGCTACACCTTC
many	TRBV30	TRBJ2-1	.	CACQSDKLGNEQFF	TGTGCCTGCCAGTCGGACAAACTAGGGAATGAGCAGTTCTTC
many	TRBV20-1	TRBJ2-3	TRBD2	CSAARLAGGSDTQYF	TGCAGTGCTGCAAGACTAGCGGGAGGGTCAGATACGCAGTATTTT
many	TRBV19	TRBJ1-5	TRBD1	CATASLAGGNQPQHF	TGTGCCACCGCGAGTTTGGCAGGGGGGAATCAGCCCCAGCATTTT
many	TRBV19	TRBJ2-7	TRBD1	CASSDGTGESYEQYF	TGTGCCAGTAGTGACGGGACAGGAGAATCCTACGAGCAGTACTTC
few	TRBV10-3	TRBJ2-5	TRBD2	CATTPGLGGETQYF	TGTGCCACGACCCCGGGACTAGGGGGGGAGACCCAGTACTTC
few	TRBV24-1	TRBJ1-5	.	CATSDVNQPQHF	TGTGCCACCAGTGATGTCAATCAGCCCCAGCATTTT
many	TRBV3-1	TRBJ2-1	.	CASSQVRSYGQFF	TGTGCCAGCAGCCAAGTGAGATCCTATGGGCAGTTCTTC
many	TRBV20-1	TRBJ2-5	.	CSAKSTGERETQYF	TGCAGTGCTAAGTCAACGGGAGAGCGGGAGACCCAGTACTTC
few	TRBV20-1	TRBJ2-3	TRBD2	CSSIAGTGSDTQYF	TGCAGTTCAATAGCGGGAACGGGGTCAGATACGCAGTATTTT
many	TRBV19	TRBJ1-2	TRBD1	CASSSQGARSYTF	TGTGCCAGTAGTTCCCAGGGGGCTAGAAGCTACACCTTC
.	TRBV30	TRBJ2-1	.	CAWALGGNNEQFF	TGTGCCTGGGCCCTGGGTGGTAACAATGAGCAGTTCTTC
many	TRBV11-3	TRBJ2-3	.	CASSPWTDTQYF	TGTGCCAGCAGCCCTTGGACAGATACGCAGTATTTT
.	TRBV7-2	TRBJ1-6	.	CASSRGSPTYNSPLHF	TGTGCCAGCAGCCGAGGGTCGCCCACCTATAATTCACCCCTCCACTTT
.	TRBV7-9	TRBJ1-1	TRBD1	CASSVQKPGQGLRVGNTEAFF	TGTGCCAGCAGCGTTCAAAAGCCGGGACAGGGACTTCGGGTGGGGAACACTGAGGCTTTCTTT
many	TRBV12-3/TRBV12-4	TRBJ2-1	TRBD2	CASTLTGTSGSVPYNEQFF	TGTGCCAGCACCCTAACCGGGACTAGCGGGTCAGTGCCCTACAATGAGCAGTTCTTC
many	TRBV5-1	TRBJ1-2	TRBD1	CASSFRQTGIYGYTF	TGCGCCAGCAGCTTTCGACAGACAGGGATCTATGGCTACACCTTC
many	TRBV6-5	TRBJ2-1	TRBD1	CASSYSTGGNFGQFF	TGTGCCAGCAGTTACTCGACAGGGGGAAACTTTGGGCAGTTCTTC
.	TRBV5-1	TRBJ2-2	TRBD1	CASSLAGGVGTGELFF	TGCGCCAGCAGCTTGGCAGGGGGAGTCGGCACCGGGGAGCTGTTTTTT
many	TRBV20-1	TRBJ2-3	TRBD2	CSAFLAADTQYF	TGCAGCGCCTTCCTAGCGGCAGATACGCAGTATTTT
.	TRBV7-9	TRBJ2-1	TRBD2	CARIAGGGEQFF	TGTGCCAGGATAGCGGGAGGAGGCGAGCAGTTCTTC
many	TRBV6-1	TRBJ2-7	.	CASSESSAGYEQYF	TGTGCCAGCAGTGAATCCTCGGCCGGCTACGAGCAGTACTTC
many	TRBV2	TRBJ2-3	.	CASVSASNGGDTQYF	TGTGCCAGCGTTTCCGCGTCAAATGGAGGAGATACGCAGTATTTT
few	TRBV30	TRBJ2-7	TRBD2	CAWSDKREPYEQYF	TGTGCCTGGTCGGATAAGCGGGAGCCCTACGAGCAGTACTTC
many	TRBV9	TRBJ1-1	TRBD1	CASSDTGGTEAFF	TGTGCCAGCAGCGATACAGGGGGCACTGAAGCTTTCTTT
many	TRBV12-3/TRBV12-4	TRBJ2-1	.	CASLPGGYNEQFF	TGTGCCAGTCTACCCGGCGGATACAATGAGCAGTTCTTC
many	TRBV12-3/TRBV12-4	TRBJ1-1	.	CASSLGPDLKAFF	TGTGCCAGCAGTTTAGGACCGGACTTAAAAGCTTTCTTT
many	TRBV20-1	TRBJ2-7	.	CSARVVDGSSYEQYF	TGCAGTGCTAGAGTTGTGGACGGGAGCTCCTACGAGCAGTACTTC
.	TRBV19	TRBJ2-7	.	CASSIGSGTPYEQYF	TGTGCCAGTAGTATAGGGAGCGGTACCCCCTACGAGCAGTACTTC
many	TRBV11-2	TRBJ1-1	.	CASSPGTTDGRTEAFF	TGTGCCAGCAGCCCCGGGACAACCGATGGACGGACTGAAGCTTTCTTT
many	TRBV9	TRBJ2-7	TRBD2	CASSIGLAGTGSYEQYF	TGTGCCAGCAGCATCGGACTAGCGGGGACGGGATCCTACGAGCAGTACTTC
many	TRBV12-3/TRBV12-4	TRBJ2-3	.	CASSFTGVGRQDTQYF	TGTGCCAGCAGTTTTACCGGTGTGGGCAGGCAAGATACGCAGTATTTT
many	TRBV24-1	TRBJ1-2	.	CATSDLDGVGYTF	TGTGCCACCAGTGACTTGGACGGGGTGGGCTACACCTTC
many	TRBV12-3/TRBV12-4	TRBJ2-3	TRBD2	CASSYSSGYTDTQYF	TGTGCCAGCAGTTATTCTAGCGGGTACACAGATACGCAGTATTTT
.	TRBV10-3	TRBJ2-3	TRBD2	CAISFGLAGSGDTQYF	TGTGCCATCAGCTTCGGACTAGCGGGAAGTGGAGATACGCAGTATTTT
many	TRBV12-3/TRBV12-4	TRBJ2-6	.	CASTKWDGRANVLTF	TGTGCCAGCACCAAATGGGACGGGCGGGCCAACGTCCTGACTTTC
many	TRBV12-5	TRBJ2-7	TRBD1	CASGLGQGTYEQYF	TGTGCTAGTGGTCTGGGACAGGGTACCTACGAGCAGTACTTC
many	TRBV19	TRBJ2-3	.	CASARSDTQYF	TGTGCCAGTGCTCGATCAGATACGCAGTATTTT
many	TRBV13	TRBJ2-5	TRBD2	CASSQRGTQETQYF	TGTGCCAGCAGTCAGCGGGGGACCCAAGAGACCCAGTACTTC
many	TRBV19	TRBJ1-3	.	CASTSAWGEGGNTIYF	TGTGCCAGTACGTCGGCCTGGGGAGAAGGTGGAAACACCATATATTTT
many	TRBV5-1	TRBJ2-1	.	CASSFQGPWDNEQFF	TGCGCCAGCAGCTTTCAGGGCCCCTGGGACAATGAGCAGTTCTTC
many	TRBV2	TRBJ2-2	TRBD2	CASSGRRGEDTGELFF	TGTGCCAGCAGTGGTCGGCGGGGGGAGGACACCGGGGAGCTGTTTTTT
.	TRBV19	TRBJ2-6	.	CASTTSGTFSGANVLTF	TGTGCCAGTACCACCTCCGGGACCTTTTCTGGGGCCAACGTCCTGACTTTC
.	TRBV11-2	TRBJ2-7	.	CASSLIGDF	TGTGCCAGCAGCTTAATCGGGGACTTC
.	TRBV6-1	TRBJ2-1	.	CASSSRGTSNEQFF	TGCGCCAGTTCTTCGAGGGGGACTTCCAATGAGCAGTTCTTC
.	TRBV7-9	TRBJ1-4	TRBD1	CVSSLVGTDEKLFF	TGTGTCAGCAGCTTAGTCGGGACAGATGAAAAACTGTTTTTT
many	TRBV11-2	TRBJ2-1	.	CASSSMKGGPKDNEQFF	TGTGCCAGCAGCTCTATGAAAGGAGGCCCTAAGGACAATGAGCAGTTCTTC
.	TRBV11-2	TRBJ1-4	TRBD1	CASSHPPQGGTTNEKLFF	TGTGCCAGCAGCCATCCACCCCAGGGGGGAACAACTAATGAAAAACTGTTTTTT
many	TRBV20-1	TRBJ2-2	.	CSARLQGNTGELFF	TGCAGTGCTAGGCTCCAGGGGAACACCGGGGAGCTGTTTTTT
many	TRBV20-1	TRBJ2-2	TRBD2	CSASRLAGVGELFF	TGCAGTGCTAGCCGACTAGCGGGAGTCGGGGAGCTGTTTTTT
many	TRBV12-3/TRBV12-4	TRBJ2-7	.	CASSLRSVYEQYF	TGTGCCAGCAGTTTAAGATCCGTTTACGAGCAGTACTTC
.	TRBV28	TRBJ2-3	TRBD1	CASDSATGRQRGPHTDTQYF	TGTGCCAGCGATTCGGCGACAGGGAGACAGAGGGGCCCCCACACAGATACGCAGTATTTT
many	TRBV27	TRBJ2-5	.	CAPGRQYQETQYF	TGTGCCCCCGGGAGACAGTACCAAGAGACCCAGTACTTC
many	TRBV24-1	TRBJ2-2	.	CATSGSGELFF	TGTGCCACCAGTGGGTCCGGGGAGCTGTTTTTT
.	TRBV7-9	TRBJ2-2	.	CASSLSRPTNTGELFF	TGTGCCAGCAGCTTAAGTCGGCCTACGAACACCGGGGAGCTGTTTTTT
many	TRBV12-3/TRBV12-4	TRBJ2-1	.	CASSHYNEQFF	TGTGCCAGCAGCCACTACAATGAGCAGTTCTTC
many	TRBV11-3	TRBJ2-7	.	CASSLAVYEQYF	TGTGCCAGCAGCTTAGCAGTATACGAGCAGTACTTC
many	TRBV12-3/TRBV12-4	TRBJ2-7	.	CASTYKADAAHYEQYF	TGTGCCAGCACCTATAAGGCGGACGCAGCCCACTACGAGCAGTACTTC